This TCR beta chain appears in the sequencing data of a study of blood T cell repertoires in COVID-19. Data came from immunoSEQ multiplex PCR; TCRdb stores just in-frame clones and leaves some out. Of 120,000 or so clones in the sample, roughly 88% were seen once. Specimen: peripheral blood. This TCR came from a man aged 45-65 years with acute or convalescent COVID-19.

CDR3 sequence reads: CATLQGAGELFF. The CDR3 DNA is TGTGCCACCTTACAGGGCGCCGGGGAGCTGTTTTTT. J is TRBJ2-2 and V is TRBV15, with a weak D call TRBD1 (6 bases). From germline, CDR1 is LNHNV and CDR2 YYDKDF (reference sequence). The CDR3 consists of 12 residues. Trimming took 8 bases from V and 6 from J, leaving 10 bases between them.